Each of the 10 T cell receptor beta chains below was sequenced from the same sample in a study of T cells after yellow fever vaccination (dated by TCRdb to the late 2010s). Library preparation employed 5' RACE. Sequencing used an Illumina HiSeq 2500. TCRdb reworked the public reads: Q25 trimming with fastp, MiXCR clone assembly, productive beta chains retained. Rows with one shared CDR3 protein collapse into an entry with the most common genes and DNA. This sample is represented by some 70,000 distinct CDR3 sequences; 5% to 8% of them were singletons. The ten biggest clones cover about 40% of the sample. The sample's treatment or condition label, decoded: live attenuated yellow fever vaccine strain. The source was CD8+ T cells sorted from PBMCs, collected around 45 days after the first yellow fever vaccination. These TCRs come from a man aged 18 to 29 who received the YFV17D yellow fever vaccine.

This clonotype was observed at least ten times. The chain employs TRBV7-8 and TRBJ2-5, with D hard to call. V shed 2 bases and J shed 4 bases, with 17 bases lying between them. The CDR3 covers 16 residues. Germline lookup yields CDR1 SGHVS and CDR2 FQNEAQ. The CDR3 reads CASSLPRNYGRETQYF. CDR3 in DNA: TGTGCCAGCAGCTTACCACGAAACTACGGCAGAGAGACCCAGTACTTC.

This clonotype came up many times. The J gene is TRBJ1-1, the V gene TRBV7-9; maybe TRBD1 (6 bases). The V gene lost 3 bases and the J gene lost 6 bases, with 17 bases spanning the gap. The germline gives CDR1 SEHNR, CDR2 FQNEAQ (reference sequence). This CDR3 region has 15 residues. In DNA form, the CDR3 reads TGTGCCAGCAGCTTTAGGGGGTCGGAGGAGGCTGAAGCTTTCTTT. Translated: CASSFRGSEEAEAFF.

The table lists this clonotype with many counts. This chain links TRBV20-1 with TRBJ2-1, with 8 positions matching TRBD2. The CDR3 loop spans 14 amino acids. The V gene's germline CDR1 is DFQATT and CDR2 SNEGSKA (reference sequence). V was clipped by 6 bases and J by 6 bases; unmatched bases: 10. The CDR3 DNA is TGCAGTGCCCATGCCGGGGGGGGTCTCAATGAGCAGTTCTTC. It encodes CSAHAGGGLNEQFF.

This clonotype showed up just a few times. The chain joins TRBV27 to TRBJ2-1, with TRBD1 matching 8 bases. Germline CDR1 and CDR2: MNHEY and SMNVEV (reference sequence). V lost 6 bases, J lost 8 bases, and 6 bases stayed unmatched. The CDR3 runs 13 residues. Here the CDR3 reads CASRSAGGDEQFF. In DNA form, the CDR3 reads TGTGCCAGCAGATCTGCAGGGGGCGATGAGCAGTTCTTC.

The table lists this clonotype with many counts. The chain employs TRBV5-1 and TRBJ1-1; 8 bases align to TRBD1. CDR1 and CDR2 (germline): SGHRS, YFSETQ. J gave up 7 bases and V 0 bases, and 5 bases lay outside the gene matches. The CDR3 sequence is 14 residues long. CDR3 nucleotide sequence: TGCGCCAGCAGCTTGGAACAGGGGGGAGATGAAGCTTTCTTT. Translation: CASSLEQGGDEAFF.

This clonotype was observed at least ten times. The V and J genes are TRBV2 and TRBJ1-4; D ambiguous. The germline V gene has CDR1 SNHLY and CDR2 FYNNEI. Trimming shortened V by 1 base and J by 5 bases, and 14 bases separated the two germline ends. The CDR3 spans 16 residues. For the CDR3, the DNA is TGTGCCAGCAGTGAAGGGCTAGGGCAGGAAAATGAAAAACTGTTTTTT. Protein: CASSEGLGQENEKLFF.

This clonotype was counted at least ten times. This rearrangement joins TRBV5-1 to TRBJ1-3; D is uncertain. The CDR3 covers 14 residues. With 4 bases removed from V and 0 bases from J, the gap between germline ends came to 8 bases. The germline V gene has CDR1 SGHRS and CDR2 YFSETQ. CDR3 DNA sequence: TGCGCCAGCAGCGGACCCAGCTCTGGAAACACCATATATTTT. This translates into CASSGPSSGNTIYF.

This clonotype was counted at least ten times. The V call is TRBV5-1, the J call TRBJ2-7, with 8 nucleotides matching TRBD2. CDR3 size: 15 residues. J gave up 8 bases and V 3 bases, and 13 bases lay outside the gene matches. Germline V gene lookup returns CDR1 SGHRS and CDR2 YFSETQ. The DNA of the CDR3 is TGCGCCAGCAGCTCCTCGGAACGGGGGGGCTTTCAGCAGTACTTC. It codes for CASSSSERGGFQQYF.

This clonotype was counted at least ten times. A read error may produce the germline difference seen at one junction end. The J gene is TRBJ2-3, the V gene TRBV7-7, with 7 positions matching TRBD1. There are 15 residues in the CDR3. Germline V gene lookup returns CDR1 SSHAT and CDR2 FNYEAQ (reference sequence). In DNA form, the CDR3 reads TGTGCTAGCAGCTTGAGGGACAGACCCACAGATACGCAGTATTTT. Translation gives CASSLRDRPTDTQYF.

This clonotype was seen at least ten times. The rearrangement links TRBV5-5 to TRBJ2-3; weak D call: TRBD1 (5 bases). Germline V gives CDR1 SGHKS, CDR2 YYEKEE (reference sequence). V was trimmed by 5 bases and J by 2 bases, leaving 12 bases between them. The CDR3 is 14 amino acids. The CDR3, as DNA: TGTGCCAGCAGTACCGACAGACTCACAGATACGCAGTATTTT. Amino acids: CASSTDRLTDTQYF.